These 29 T cell receptor beta chains share one sample of origin, sequenced in a study of blood T cells in healthy people across ages. With a J-beta primer mix and a sample-barcoded 5' primer, a second PCR ran 7 to 11 cycles. A single record per CDR3 protein comes from TCRdb applying MiXCR to the 5' RACE reads. The data hold roughly 1.5 million distinct CDR3 sequences, with around 40% observed a single time. Input material: blood. The source of these receptors is a woman between 18 and 30 years old in good health.

The chain carries TRBV19 and TRBJ1-2; D remains unclear. The germline V gene has CDR1 LNHDA and CDR2 SQIVND (reference sequence). CDR3 size: 14 residues. V was clipped by 5 bases and J by 5 bases, with 15 bases between them. Here the CDR3 reads CASSPPWTAYGYTF. For the CDR3, the DNA is TGTGCCAGTAGTCCGCCCTGGACGGCTTATGGCTACACCTTC.

A note on this clonotype: An end of the junction does not agree with germline; a read error may underlie this. This chain connects TRBV25-1 to TRBJ2-2; D is tentatively TRBD1 or TRBD2 (5 bases each). The germline CDR1 and CDR2 sequences are MGHDK and SYGVNS. The CDR3 loop spans 13 amino acids. The CDR3 nucleotides are TGTGCCAGCAGCCAGGGTCCCACCGGGGAGCCGTTTTTT. Encoded protein: CASSQGPTGEPFF.

The CDR3 DNA reads as TGTGCCAGCGGAGTGTGGAAAGCTTTCTTT. As protein: CASGVWKAFF. The chain is built from TRBV7-9 and TRBJ1-1; D is undetermined. Germline CDR1 reads SEHNR; CDR2 reads FQNEAQ (reference sequence). The CDR3 covers 10 residues. Trimming took off 8 bases at V and 9 bases at J, with 10 bases between the two ends. Based on the CDR3 plus reference TRBV7-9 and TRBJ1-1, the full variable domain is DTGVSQNPRHKITKRGQNVTFRCDPISEHNRLYWYRQTLGQGPEFLTYFQNEAQLEKSRLLSDRFSAERPKGSFSTLEIQRTEQGDSAMYLCASGVWKAFFGQGTRLTVV.

This clonotype came up many times. CDR3 coding DNA: TGCGCCAGCAGCCAAGACTTTCCTAGCACAGATACGCAGTATTTT. Amino acid sequence: CASSQDFPSTDTQYF. The gene calls are TRBV4-3 and TRBJ2-3, with D unresolved. This CDR3 has 15 amino acids. The V end lost 0 bases, the J end lost 0 bases, and 7 bases lay between the germline ends. Germline V CDR1 and CDR2: LGHNA, YSLEER.

This chain uses TRBV12-3 or TRBV12-4 with TRBJ1-4; D gene uncertain. The length of the CDR3 is 15 residues. V was cut by 3 bases and J by 5 bases, with 13 bases left in between. This chain's CDR3 is CASSFGGDPNEKLFF. CDR3 sequence (DNA): TGTGCCAGCAGTTTTGGCGGCGACCCAAATGAAAAACTGTTTTTT.

This chain connects TRBV7-2 to TRBJ2-1; 8 positions agree with TRBD1. Per germline, CDR1 SGHTA and CDR2 FQGNSA. The CDR3 is 14 amino acids. J gave up 6 bases and V 6 bases, and 7 bases lay outside the gene matches. CDR3: CASRTDRGSNEQFF. CDR3 coding DNA: TGTGCCAGCAGGACCGACAGGGGTAGCAATGAGCAGTTCTTC.

This clonotype occurred many times. The chain joins TRBV5-1 to TRBJ2-1; TRBD2 matches at 8 bases. The CDR3 covers 14 residues. V shed 3 bases and J 2 bases; nucleotides not matched to a gene: 1. Germline CDR1 SGHRS, CDR2 YFSETQ. This CDR3 reads CASSSGGPYNEQFF. The CDR3 region has the DNA TGCGCCAGCAGCTCGGGGGGGCCCTACAATGAGCAGTTCTTC.

The CDR3, as DNA: TGTGCCAGCAGTAAGACAGGGCTGACCGTTGAGCAGTTCTTC. Translated, it gives CASSKTGLTVEQFF. The chain carries TRBV2 and TRBJ2-1; 7 nucleotides match TRBD1. This CDR3 comprises 14 residues. V lost 5 bases and J lost 9; bases outside the gene matches: 10. Germline assignment: CDR1 SNHLY and CDR2 FYNNEI.

In its sample, this clonotype was seen a few times. The V call is TRBV20-1, the J call TRBJ1-2; maybe TRBD1 (6 bases). With 4 bases removed from V and 2 bases from J, the gap between germline ends came to 11 bases. Germline V CDR1 and CDR2: DFQATT, SNEGSKA (reference sequence). The CDR3 extends over 13 amino acids. The CDR3 reads CSATGDWNYGYTF. Written as DNA, the CDR3 is TGCAGTGCTACAGGGGATTGGAACTATGGCTACACCTTC.

On this clonotype itself: A junction end diverges from the germline sequence, so it may reflect a read error. This rearrangement joins TRBV7-3 to TRBJ2-3, with no clear D. CDR3 size: 15 residues. The V gene's germline CDR1 is SGHTA and CDR2 FQGTGA. In DNA, the CDR3 is TGTGCCAACAGCTCCCGGCAATCCTTCACAGATACGCCGTATTTT. Protein: CANSSRQSFTDTPYF.

This clonotype was seen a few times. This rearrangement joins TRBV19 to TRBJ2-1, with a weak D call TRBD2 (6 bases). There are 15 residues in the CDR3. CDR1 and CDR2 (germline): LNHDA, SQIVND (reference sequence). V was clipped by 1 base and J by 3 bases, with 10 bases between them. This chain's CDR3 is CASSIVVGGYNEQFF. The CDR3 DNA follows: TGTGCCAGTAGTATAGTGGTCGGGGGCTACAATGAGCAGTTCTTC.

This clonotype was recorded at least ten times. The rearrangement joins TRBV7-9 to TRBJ1-6; D possibly corresponds to TRBD1 (5 bases). Germline CDR1 and CDR2: SEHNR and FQNEAQ (reference sequence). Deletions cut 2 bases from V and 7 bases from J, with 12 bases between. This CDR3 is built from 15 residues. The CDR3 spells CASSLKGTGNSPLHF. The CDR3 DNA follows: TGTGCCAGCAGCTTAAAAGGGACGGGCAATTCACCCCTCCACTTT.

The chain combines TRBV12-5 with TRBJ2-5; D is unresolved. Trimming cost V 6 bases and J 3 bases, with 11 bases left between them. CDR3 size: 13 residues. CDR1 LGHNT and CDR2 FRNRAP come from the germline V gene. CDR3 coding DNA: TGTGCTAGTGGCCCCTCGTCGGAAGAGACCCAGTACTTC. Protein: CASGPSSEETQYF.

This chain uses TRBV7-6 with TRBJ2-1; 9 nucleotides line up with TRBD2. The germline V gene has CDR1 SGHVS and CDR2 FNYEAQ. The CDR3 runs to 17 residues. V shed 1 base, J shed 4 bases, and the junction held 8 bases outside the gene matches. CDR3 DNA: TGTGCCAGCAGCTTAGGGTCCCTAGCGGGGTCTTACAATGAGCAGTTCTTC. It translates to CASSLGSLAGSYNEQFF.

V and J are TRBV10-2 and TRBJ1-1; D is unresolved. The CDR3 covers 15 residues. V lost 2 bases to trimming and J lost 0 bases, with 10 bases between them. Germline CDR1 is WSHSY and CDR2 is SAAADI. In DNA form, the CDR3 reads TGCGCCAGCAGTGAGGAAGGAGAGATGAACACTGAAGCTTTCTTT. It encodes CASSEEGEMNTEAFF.

This clonotype occurred a few times. The chain has TRBV7-9 and TRBJ2-5; TRBD1 aligns across 12 bases. This CDR3 has 16 residues. V trimming: 1 base; J trimming: 5 bases; junction bases outside the gene matches: 5. Germline V gene data show CDR1 as SEHNR and CDR2 as FQNEAQ (reference sequence). In DNA, the CDR3 is TGTGCCAGCAGCTTAGTGTGGGACAGGGGGCAGGAGACCCAGTACTTC. Protein: CASSLVWDRGQETQYF.

This clonotype was counted ten times or more. The V gene is TRBV12-3 or TRBV12-4, the J gene TRBJ2-7; 8 bases align to TRBD1. CDR3 length: 12 amino acids. V lost 6 bases to trimming and J lost 3 bases; unmatched junction nucleotides: 1. CDR3 coding DNA: TGTGCCAGCAGCGACAGGGGCTACGAGCAGTACTTC. It encodes CASSDRGYEQYF.

This clonotype appeared a few times. As DNA, the CDR3 is TGCAGTGCTAGACCCGGGACTAGCGTTCAAGAGACCCAGTACTTC. Its protein product is CSARPGTSVQETQYF. This sequence joins TRBV20-1 and TRBJ2-5; 10 bases map to TRBD2. Germline loops: CDR1 DFQATT, CDR2 SNEGSKA (reference sequence). Trimming at V came to 2 bases and at J to 2 bases, leaving 5 bases not matched to a gene. The CDR3 covers 15 residues.

The CDR3, as DNA: TGTGCCATCAGACCCGATAGAGGGGGGGAGACCCAGTACTTC. Translated, it gives CAIRPDRGGETQYF. The chain joins TRBV10-3 to TRBJ2-4; D is possibly TRBD1 or TRBD2 (6 bases each). Judging by the DNA end, TRBJ2-5 fits better; the J call may be wrong. Germline CDR1 is ENHRY and CDR2 is SYGVKD. The CDR3 is made up of 14 amino acids.

The V and J genes are TRBV4-1 and TRBJ1-4; 9 bases agree with TRBD1. This CDR3 is 14 amino acids long. CDR1 and CDR2 from the germline V gene are MGHRA and YSYEKL. J gave up 7 bases and V 7 bases, and 7 bases lay outside the gene matches. CDR3 in amino acids: CASKVGQGSEKLFF. The CDR3 nucleotides are TGCGCCAGCAAAGTGGGACAGGGTAGTGAAAAACTGTTTTTT.

This rearrangement joins TRBV7-2 to TRBJ2-7; possible D gene TRBD2, 6 bases. CDR3 length: 14 residues. V was trimmed by 5 bases and J by 2 bases, leaving 13 bases between them. Germline V lookup: CDR1 SGHTA, CDR2 FQGNSA. For the CDR3, the DNA is TGTGCCAGCAGCCTCGGGACTCCACCCTACGAGCAGTACTTC. Its protein product is CASSLGTPPYEQYF. The whole variable domain, filled in from reference TRBV7-2 and TRBJ2-7, reads GAGVSQSPSNKVTEKGKDVELRCDPISGHTALYWYRQSLGQGLEFLIYFQGNSAPDKSGLPSDRFSAERTGGSVSTLTIQRTQQEDSAVYLCASSLGTPPYEQYFGPGTRLTVT.

On this clonotype itself: A much larger clonotype is one base distant, so this may be a read error. The V and J genes are TRBV29-1 and TRBJ2-5, with D possibly TRBD1 on 6 matching bases. Matching the DNA end better, TRBJ2-1 makes the J call doubtful. The CDR3 length is 13 residues. Per germline, CDR1 SQVTM and CDR2 ANQGSEA. The CDR3, as DNA: TGCAGCGTTAAAGGACAGTACCAAGAGACCCAGTTCTTC. Protein sequence: CSVKGQYQETQFF.

The CDR3, as DNA: TGTGCCAGCAGTATCGGACAGTTTGCTGAAGCTTTCTTT. This sequence encodes CASSIGQFAEAFF. This chain joins TRBV2 and TRBJ1-1; D may be TRBD1 (6 bases). Trimming took off 5 bases at V and 6 bases at J, with 13 bases between the two ends. This CDR3 spans 13 amino acids. Germline V gives CDR1 SNHLY, CDR2 FYNNEI.

Ten or more counts support this clonotype. Sequence at one end of the junction differs from germline and may be a read error. This chain's CDR3 is CASSPLAGGQETQYF. In nucleotides, the CDR3 is TGTGCCAGCAGTCCTCTAGCGGGGGGGCAAGAGACCCAGTACTTC. The chain recombines TRBV5-1 with TRBJ2-5; TRBD2 agrees at 12 bases. Germline lookup yields CDR1 SGHRS and CDR2 YFSETQ. The CDR3 length is 15 residues.

The sample holds a few counts of this clonotype. J is TRBJ1-1 and V is TRBV7-9; the D is unclear. CDR3 length: 14 residues. Trimming took 2 bases from V and 6 from J, leaving 13 bases between them. From germline, CDR1 is SEHNR and CDR2 FQNEAQ (reference sequence). CDR3 region: CASSLRPRVAEAFF. The CDR3 DNA sequence: TGTGCCAGCAGCTTACGGCCCCGTGTCGCTGAAGCTTTCTTT. The whole variable domain, remainder taken from reference TRBV7-9 and TRBJ1-1, is DTGVSQNPRHKITKRGQNVTFRCDPISEHNRLYWYRQTLGQGPEFLTYFQNEAQLEKSRLLSDRFSAERPKGSFSTLEIQRTEQGDSAMYLCASSLRPRVAEAFFGQGTRLTVV.

In the case of this clonotype: A much larger clone sits a single nucleotide away, making a read error possible. The chain joins TRBV28 to TRBJ1-5; D ambiguous. Looked up from germline, CDR1 is MDHEN and CDR2 is SYDVKM. The CDR3 loop spans 12 amino acids. The CDR3 bases are TGTGCCAACAGTTTGGCAAGTCAGCCCCAGCATTTT. Its translation is CANSLASQPQHF.

This sequence joins TRBV25-1 and TRBJ2-3; no firm D call. Germline V gene data show CDR1 as MGHDK and CDR2 as SYGVNS. The CDR3 has 13 residues. Trimming stripped 4 bases from V and 7 bases from J, with 12 bases between. The CDR3 here is CASSGLDGNTQYF. CDR3 coding DNA: TGTGCCAGCAGTGGCCTCGATGGAAATACGCAGTATTTT.

As for this clonotype: A much larger clonotype is one base distant, so this may be a read error. V gene TRBV12-3 or TRBV12-4 combines with J gene TRBJ2-5; D is undetermined. This CDR3 has 13 residues. The CDR3 is CAGSPLGSGEQYF. Written as DNA, the CDR3 is TGTGCCGGCAGCCCCTTGGGGTCCGGTGAGCAGTACTTC.

This clonotype was observed a handful of times. The chain is built from TRBV27 and TRBJ1-2; D not certain. Germline loops: CDR1 MNHEY, CDR2 SMNVEV (reference sequence). V gave up 2 bases and J gave up 6 bases, with 10 bases separating them. This CDR3 contains 13 residues. The CDR3 coding sequence is TGTGCCAGCAGTTTAACCACTTCCCATGGCTACACCTTC. Translating it yields CASSLTTSHGYTF.